These T cell receptor beta chains were read from a single sample in a study of OX40 agonist ivuxolimab in advanced cancers. Assay used: immunoSEQ multiplex PCR; TCRdb lists only in-frame clones, some missing. The table lists some 86,000 clones, 75% to 95% of them singletons, with around 6.9% in the top ten. Sequenced material: CD4+ or CD8+ T cells sorted from blood, taken in a trial of the OX40 agonist ivuxolimab. The origin of the receptors is an adult with an advanced solid tumor such as melanoma, head and neck, liver or kidney cancer. CDR3s include the opening cysteine and the closing phenylalanine or tryptophan. The D gene is left open where the match is weak. Not all rows give a size; the values are once, few, many and, for expanded clones, a class.

TRBJ2-1 | TRBV10-1 | TRBD2 | . | CASSVLALTYNEQFF | TGCGCCAGCAGTGTACTAGCGCTCACCTACAATGAGCAGTTCTTC
TRBJ2-1 | TRBV5-6 | TRBD1 | . | CASSFDLGTVYNEQFF | TGTGCCAGCAGCTTTGACCTAGGGACAGTTTACAATGAGCAGTTCTTC
TRBJ1-5 | TRBV28 | . | once | CASSLGQNNQPQHF | TGTGCCAGCAGTTTAGGCCAGAACAATCAGCCCCAGCATTTT
TRBJ2-7 | TRBV4-1 | . | . | CASSQSAGPYEQYF | TGCGCCAGCAGCCAATCAGCGGGTCCCTACGAGCAGTACTTC
TRBJ2-6 | TRBV7-2 | . | . | CASSSYSSGANVLTF | TGTGCCAGCAGCTCTTACAGCTCTGGGGCCAACGTCCTGACTTTC
TRBJ2-7 | TRBV5-4 | . | . | CASSPGSGLTYEQYF | TGTGCCAGCAGCCCGGGGAGCGGGCTGACCTACGAGCAGTACTTC
TRBJ2-7 | TRBV10-3 | . | . | CAIRGATDYYEQYF | TGTGCCATCAGGGGTGCTACCGACTACTACGAGCAGTACTTC
TRBJ1-3 | TRBV6-5 | . | . | CASSYSIGQGNTIYF | TGTGCCAGCAGTTACTCGATCGGACAGGGAAACACCATATATTTT
TRBJ2-3 | TRBV10-3 | TRBD1 | . | CAIKGTAGTDTQYF | TGTGCCATCAAGGGGACAGCTGGCACAGATACGCAGTATTTT
TRBJ2-3 | TRBV5-1 | . | once | CASSLTAGNWVGTQYF | TGCGCCAGCAGCTTAACAGCGGGTAACTGGGTCGGTACGCAGTATTTT
TRBJ1-5 | TRBV19 | TRBD1 | . | CASSAFLFGQGRQPQHF | TGTGCCAGTAGTGCCTTTTTATTTGGACAGGGACGACAGCCCCAGCATTTT
TRBJ1-5 | TRBV28 | . | . | CATLDRSNQPQHF | TGTGCCACCCTAGACAGGAGCAATCAGCCCCAGCATTTT
TRBJ2-7 | TRBV11-2 | TRBD2 | . | CASSPGTSVISYEQYF | TGTGCCAGCAGCCCCGGGACTAGCGTAATCTCCTACGAGCAGTACTTC
TRBJ1-5 | TRBV6-1 | TRBD1 | . | CASSEQGGLSSNQPQHF | TGTGCCAGCAGTGAACAGGGGGGGCTAAGTAGCAATCAGCCCCAGCATTTT
TRBJ1-2 | TRBV5-1 | . | . | CASSLDVYGYTF | TGCGCCAGCAGCTTGGACGTGTATGGCTACACCTTC
TRBJ2-7 | TRBV28 | . | once | CASSLVGQGHGEQYF | TGTGCCAGCAGTTTAGTGGGGCAGGGGCACGGCGAGCAGTACTTC
TRBJ2-1 | TRBV9 | TRBD1 | . | CASTLGQGTYNEQFF | TGTGCCAGCACCCTGGGACAGGGGACCTACAATGAGCAGTTCTTC
TRBJ2-7 | TRBV5-1 | TRBD1 | . | CASSLEGTGGYEQYF | TGCGCCAGCAGCTTGGAGGGGACAGGAGGATACGAGCAGTACTTC
TRBJ1-2 | TRBV28 | TRBD1 | . | CASSSGQGDGYTF | TGTGCCAGCAGTTCGGGACAGGGGGATGGCTACACCTTC
TRBJ2-1 | TRBV10-3 | . | . | CAISEPSPNQFF | TGTGCCATCAGTGAGCCGAGCCCTAACCAGTTCTTC
TRBJ2-5 | TRBV5-1 | . | . | CASSLGRAQETQYF | TGCGCCAGCAGCTTAGGCAGGGCTCAAGAGACCCAGTACTTC
TRBJ2-7 | TRBV28 | . | . | CASSLSGQGSYEQYF | TGTGCCAGCAGTTTATCAGGGCAGGGTAGCTACGAGCAGTACTTC
TRBJ2-7 | TRBV7-2 | TRBD2 | . | CASSLGSSGSRVEQYF | TGTGCCAGCAGCTTAGGGTCTAGCGGGAGTCGGGTCGAGCAGTACTTC
TRBJ1-2 | TRBV27 | . | . | CASRGAWRGGYTF | TGTGCCAGCAGGGGGGCCTGGCGGGGTGGCTACACCTTC
TRBJ2-7 | TRBV11-2 | . | . | CASSLVRGGEQYF | TGTGCCAGCAGCTTAGTCAGGGGTGGGGAGCAGTACTTC
TRBJ1-6 | TRBV2 | . | . | CASSDRGRSPLHF | TGTGCCAGCAGTGATCGGGGACGTTCACCCCTCCACTTT
TRBJ1-4 | TRBV19 | . | . | CASSWDQATNEKLFF | TGTGCCAGTAGTTGGGACCAGGCAACTAATGAAAAACTGTTTTTT
TRBJ2-6 | TRBV2 | . | . | CASRVVSGANVLTF | TGTGCCAGCAGAGTGGTCTCTGGGGCCAACGTCCTGACTTTC
TRBJ2-7 | TRBV2 | . | . | CASSEGLGFYEQYF | TGTGCCAGCAGTGAAGGCCTTGGGTTCTACGAGCAGTACTTC
TRBJ2-3 | TRBV13 | TRBD2 | . | CASSILAGGFTDTQYF | TGTGCCAGCAGCATACTAGCGGGAGGCTTCACAGATACGCAGTATTTT
TRBJ1-6 | TRBV25-1 | . | once | CASRRDTGGHSPLHF | TGTGCCAGCAGGCGGGACACAGGCGGTCATTCACCCCTCCACTTT
TRBJ1-1 | TRBV5-1 | . | . | CASSQGAGTEAFF | TGCGCCAGCAGCCAGGGCGCGGGCACTGAAGCTTTCTTT
TRBJ2-7 | TRBV12-2 | . | . | CASRLPNPRTLTYEQYF | TGTGCAAGTCGCTTACCTAACCCCCGGACACTAACCTACGAGCAGTACTTC
TRBJ2-1 | TRBV9 | . | . | CASTVHFSSYNEQFF | TGTGCCAGCACGGTCCACTTTAGCTCCTACAATGAGCAGTTCTTC
TRBJ2-5 | TRBV12-5 | . | . | CASGLGSQETQYF | TGTGCTAGTGGTTTGGGCAGCCAAGAGACCCAGTACTTC
TRBJ2-6 | TRBV9 | . | once | CASSVEGTPGLMVSGSNVLTF | TGTGCCAGCAGCGTAGAGGGGACTCCGGGGCTAATGGTCTCTGGTAGCAACGTCCTGACTTTC
TRBJ2-5 | TRBV5-5 | TRBD2 | . | CASSRLAQDQETQYF | TGTGCCAGCAGCCGACTAGCGCAAGATCAAGAGACCCAGTACTTC
TRBJ2-7 | TRBV7-6 | . | . | CASSLAGPTYEQYF | TGTGCCAGCAGCTTAGCGGGACCTACCTACGAGCAGTACTTC
TRBJ2-1 | TRBV5-1 | . | once | CASRDPSNEQFF | TGCGCCAGCAGGGACCCGAGCAATGAGCAGTTCTTC
TRBJ2-2 | TRBV5-1 | . | . | CASGSPNTGELFF | TGCGCCTCGGGTTCGCCGAACACCGGGGAGCTGTTTTTT
TRBJ2-2 | TRBV27 | . | . | CASSFSQVATGELFF | TGTGCCAGCAGTTTCTCACAGGTCGCCACCGGGGAGCTGTTTTTT
TRBJ1-5 | TRBV6-1 | . | . | CASSRNFNQPQHF | TGTGCCAGCAGTAGGAACTTCAATCAGCCCCAGCATTTT
TRBJ2-7 | TRBV30 | TRBD1 | . | CAWKQGLYEQYF | TGTGCCTGGAAACAGGGGCTATACGAGCAGTACTTC
TRBJ2-7 | TRBV7-8 | . | . | CASSLVATSYEQYF | TGTGCCAGCAGCTTAGTAGCGACTAGCTACGAGCAGTACTTC
TRBJ1-2 | TRBV28 | . | . | CASSSQGLYGYTF | TGTGCCAGCAGTTCACAGGGACTCTATGGCTACACCTTC
TRBJ2-7 | TRBV10-1 | . | . | CASSRGQAGEQYF | TGCGCCAGCAGTCGAGGACAGGCGGGGGAGCAGTACTTC
TRBJ1-2 | TRBV5-1 | . | once | CASSLGKNYGYTF | TGCGCCAGCAGCTTGGGGAAAAACTATGGCTACACCTTC
TRBJ2-7 | TRBV30 | . | . | CAWRPTGQTYEQYF | TGTGCCTGGAGGCCGACAGGACAAACCTACGAGCAGTACTTC
TRBJ2-2 | TRBV9 | TRBD2 | . | CASSVVASGSVGELFF | TGTGCCAGCAGCGTAGTGGCTAGCGGGAGTGTCGGGGAGCTGTTTTTT
TRBJ2-7 | TRBV5-4 | TRBD2 | . | CASSRGTSGSGYEQYF | TGTGCCAGCAGCCGGGGGACTAGCGGGAGTGGGTACGAGCAGTACTTC